This is a list of T cell receptor beta chains from one sample in a study of T cells in localized non-small cell lung cancer. Libraries were prepared by immunoSEQ multiplex PCR; TCRdb keeps only in-frame clonotypes and omits some of them. The data contain approximately 47,000 clones, roughly 86% of them singletons. Sequencing was performed on PBMCs, taken before any cancer treatment. These receptors originate from a man aged 35 to 69 with stage II lung adenocarcinoma. Each CDR3 is given with its conserved first and last residue. The D gene is left open where the match is weak. Clone size is not always given. Where it is, it says once, few, many or a class for expanded clones.

v_call: TRBV30; clone_size: -; j_call: TRBJ1-5; d_call: -; cdr3_nt: TGTGCCTGGACCGACGGTCAGCCCCAGCATTTT; cdr3_aa: CAWTDGQPQHF
v_call: TRBV18; clone_size: -; j_call: TRBJ1-1; d_call: -; cdr3_nt: TGTGCCAGCTCACCTGATCAGGGGACGATGGCTTTCTTT; cdr3_aa: CASSPDQGTMAFF
v_call: TRBV10-3; clone_size: -; j_call: TRBJ1-3; d_call: -; cdr3_nt: TGTGCCAGTGGACAGAGAGCCCCGTTTGGAAACACCATATATTTT; cdr3_aa: CASGQRAPFGNTIYF
v_call: TRBV5-1; clone_size: -; j_call: TRBJ1-2; d_call: -; cdr3_nt: TGCGCCAGCAGCCCTATGATAACCCAAAACTATGGCTACACCTTC; cdr3_aa: CASSPMITQNYGYTF
v_call: TRBV30; clone_size: -; j_call: TRBJ1-1; d_call: -; cdr3_nt: TGTGCCTGGAGACCAGGGACACCGAACACTGAAGCTTTCTTT; cdr3_aa: CAWRPGTPNTEAFF
v_call: TRBV6-5; clone_size: -; j_call: TRBJ2-3; d_call: -; cdr3_nt: TGTGCCAGCAGTTACTCGAGCCTCGCCACAGATACGCAGTATTTT; cdr3_aa: CASSYSSLATDTQYF
v_call: TRBV5-1; clone_size: -; j_call: TRBJ2-3; d_call: TRBD1; cdr3_nt: TGCGCCAGCAGCGCCTGGACAGGGAATACGCAGTATTTT; cdr3_aa: CASSAWTGNTQYF
v_call: TRBV2; clone_size: -; j_call: TRBJ1-1; d_call: TRBD1; cdr3_nt: TGTGCCAGCAGGCAACAGGGGGGGAACACTGAAGCTTTCTTT; cdr3_aa: CASRQQGGNTEAFF
v_call: TRBV14; clone_size: -; j_call: TRBJ1-1; d_call: -; cdr3_nt: TGTGCCAGCAGCTGGGGACTGGGGGAGAACACTGAAGCTTTCTTT; cdr3_aa: CASSWGLGENTEAFF
v_call: TRBV5-4; clone_size: -; j_call: TRBJ1-1; d_call: -; cdr3_nt: TGTGCCAGCAGCTTGTCGAGGGGGTCCTTATACACTGAAGCTTTCTTT; cdr3_aa: CASSLSRGSLYTEAFF
v_call: TRBV14; clone_size: -; j_call: TRBJ1-1; d_call: -; cdr3_nt: TGTGCCAGCAGCCGAATCACAGGGAGGGGCACTGAAGCTTTCTTT; cdr3_aa: CASSRITGRGTEAFF
v_call: TRBV27; clone_size: -; j_call: TRBJ1-6; d_call: TRBD1; cdr3_nt: TGTGCCAGCAGTGCCGGGACAGCTGGAAATTCACCCCTCCACTTT; cdr3_aa: CASSAGTAGNSPLHF
v_call: TRBV4-1; clone_size: -; j_call: TRBJ1-1; d_call: TRBD1; cdr3_nt: TGCGCCAGCAGCCCCCGAGGGGGCAGGGGGCGTGAAGCTTTCTTT; cdr3_aa: CASSPRGGRGREAFF
v_call: TRBV6-5; clone_size: -; j_call: TRBJ1-1; d_call: TRBD1; cdr3_nt: TGTGCTGTATTTAGGGCAGGGGGCGATTCGGCTGAAGCTTTCTTT; cdr3_aa: CAVFRAGGDSAEAFF
v_call: TRBV6-4; clone_size: -; j_call: TRBJ2-2; d_call: TRBD1; cdr3_nt: TGTGCCAGCACCCAGGGACAGGGGACCGCGGGCACCGGGGAGCTGTTTTTT; cdr3_aa: CASTQGQGTAGTGELFF
v_call: TRBV7-2; clone_size: -; j_call: TRBJ2-1; d_call: -; cdr3_nt: TGTGCCAGCAGCTGGTACAGGGTGGTTTACAATGAGCAGTTCTTC; cdr3_aa: CASSWYRVVYNEQFF
v_call: TRBV18; clone_size: -; j_call: TRBJ1-5; d_call: TRBD1; cdr3_nt: TGTGCCAGCTCACCATTCGGAGGGGGCGATCTTCAGCCCCAGCATTTT; cdr3_aa: CASSPFGGGDLQPQHF
v_call: TRBV7-2; clone_size: -; j_call: TRBJ2-7; d_call: TRBD1; cdr3_nt: TGTGCCAGCAGCTTAGTTTTGGGACAGGGGTACGAGCAGTACTTC; cdr3_aa: CASSLVLGQGYEQYF
v_call: TRBV6-1; clone_size: -; j_call: TRBJ2-5; d_call: -; cdr3_nt: TGTGCCAGCAAAATAGACACAAATGGGGAGACCCAGTACTTC; cdr3_aa: CASKIDTNGETQYF
v_call: TRBV5-1; clone_size: few; j_call: TRBJ2-2; d_call: -; cdr3_nt: TGCGCCAGCAGCTTGGTACCAGCCTCTACGGGGACCGGGGAGCTGTTTTTT; cdr3_aa: CASSLVPASTGTGELFF
v_call: TRBV7-8; clone_size: once; j_call: TRBJ1-5; d_call: TRBD1; cdr3_nt: TGTGCCAGCAGCTTGGGGACAGGGACCCAGCCCCAGCATTTT; cdr3_aa: CASSLGTGTQPQHF
v_call: TRBV25-1; clone_size: -; j_call: TRBJ2-5; d_call: -; cdr3_nt: TGTGCCAGCAGTGTGGACACGGAGGCATCTGGGACCCAGTACTTC; cdr3_aa: CASSVDTEASGTQYF
v_call: TRBV5-5; clone_size: -; j_call: TRBJ1-5; d_call: TRBD1; cdr3_nt: TGTGCCAGCAGCCCTACAGGGGGGGATCAGCCCCAGCATTTT; cdr3_aa: CASSPTGGDQPQHF